The 9 T cell receptor beta chains listed next were all sequenced from one sample in a study of CXCR3-negative and CXCR3-positive naive CD8 T cells. Study results and caveats: Naive CXCR3-positive cells had TRB CDR3s more hydrophobic than those of CXCR3-negative naive cells.

What these receptors recognize is not known. The libraries of TRB cDNA were prepared using 5' RACE with UMI labels. Each CDR3 protein gets one entry in TCRdb, which reprocessed the 5' RACE reads and gives no DNA. The sample has about 130,000 distinct CDR3 sequences. Sequencing was performed on naive CXCR3+ CD8+ T cells from blood. Subset of the sample: CD45RO-CCR7+CD27+CD95- naive CD8+ T cells expressing CXCR3 (TNR3+). The receptors were sampled from a human donor in good health. Some clones in this sample may be carry-over from other donors' samples.

This chain joins TRBV29-1 and TRBJ2-6. The CDR3 is 12 amino acids. Germline V gene lookup returns CDR1 SQVTM and CDR2 ANQGSEA. CDR3 protein: CSVPSGANVLTF. Variable domain in full (rest from reference TRBV29-1 and TRBJ2-6): SAVISQKPSRDICQRGTSLTIQCQVDSQVTMMFWYRQQPGQSLTLIATANQGSEATYESGFVIDKFPISRPNLTFSTLTVSNMSPEDSSIYLCSVPSGANVLTFGAGSRLTVL.

This chain joins TRBV19 and TRBJ2-1. This CDR3 is 12 amino acids long. The germline gives CDR1 LNHDA, CDR2 SQIVND (reference sequence). This CDR3 reads CASSSSLYEQFF.

The chain is built from TRBV6-5 and TRBJ2-5; TCRdb calls TRBD2, which cannot be checked without DNA. The CDR3 loop spans 16 amino acids. CDR1 and CDR2 (germline): MNHEY, SVGAGI. CDR3 sequence reads: CASSYSTSGREETQYF.

The CDR3 sequence is CASSFYGVNEQFF. The chain links TRBV28 to TRBJ2-1. The CDR3 covers 13 residues. Germline V gives CDR1 MDHEN, CDR2 SYDVKM. The variable domain in full, completed from reference TRBV28 and TRBJ2-1, reads DVKVTQSSRYLVKRTGEKVFLECVQDMDHENMFWYRQDPGLGLRLIYFSYDVKMKEKGDIPEGYSVSREKKERFSLILESASTNQTSMYLCASSFYGVNEQFFGPGTRLTVL.

The V call is TRBV29-1, the J call TRBJ2-7. The CDR3 sequence is 11 residues long. Germline V gives CDR1 SQVTM, CDR2 ANQGSEA. The CDR3 region is CSVEVDYEQYF.

This chain joins TRBV4-1 and TRBJ2-3; TCRdb outputs TRBD1, but without DNA this stays unchecked. The CDR3 length is 17 residues. Germline values: CDR1 MGHRA, CDR2 YSYEKL. The CDR3: CASSRPGTPFPTDTQYF.

The chain recombines TRBV13 with TRBJ1-2. There are 14 residues in the CDR3. The germline V gene encodes CDR1 PRHDT and CDR2 FYEKMQ (reference sequence). CDR3 region: CASSLRGVNYGYTF.

The rearrangement uses TRBV12-3 or TRBV12-4 and TRBJ1-2. The CDR3 spans 13 residues. The CDR3 sequence: CASSWDLNYGYTF.

This sequence joins TRBV12-3 or TRBV12-4 and TRBJ1-3. The CDR3 has 17 amino acids. The CDR3 reads CASSLPSFEGTINTIYF.